The present entry profiles one TCR beta chain with its context. Its specificity is not known. In germline, CDR1 is SNHLY, CDR2 FYNNEI. The CDR3 consists of 20 residues. The V gene end was trimmed by 2 bases and the J gene end by 1 base; junction bases not matched to a gene: 11. Here immunoSEQ multiplex PCR was the method, and the copy in TCRdb shows in-frame clones only, minus some. The sample consists of over 1.5 million clones, 95% to 99% of them appearing once. This sample stems from a study of shared clonotypes between healthy human individuals. Study outcomes and limitations: The sharing of approximately 5.1% of naive CD4 clonotypes was seen across a handful of donors.

The J gene is TRBJ2-1, the V gene TRBV2; 13 bases line up with TRBD2. This TCR was recovered from a man aged 30-40 years in good health. The specimen was naive CD4+ T cells sorted from blood. The sample's subset: CD45RA+ positively selected. The CDR3 reads CASSENPTSGRAQSYNEQFF. The CDR3 DNA reads TGTGCCAGCAGTGAAAATCCCACTAGCGGGAGGGCGCAGTCCTACAATGAGCAGTTCTTC.